This T cell receptor beta chain was documented in a study of OX40 agonist ivuxolimab in advanced cancers. This CDR3 comprises 14 residues. In germline, CDR1 is PRHDT, CDR2 FYEKMQ (reference sequence). Losses at the gene ends were 5 bases for V and 3 bases for J; bases not matched to a gene: 6. Clones were sequenced by immunoSEQ multiplex PCR, and TCRdb holds only the in-frame ones, with some missing. The sample has 25,000 to 35,000 clones; 85% are singletons. The J gene is TRBJ2-7, the V gene TRBV13; TRBD1 agrees at 8 bases. The receptor comes from an adult with an advanced solid tumor such as melanoma, head and neck, liver or kidney cancer. The sequencing used CD4+ or CD8+ T cells sorted from blood, collected in a trial of the OX40 agonist ivuxolimab. The CDR3 loop is CASSVSGGVYEQYF. CDR3 DNA: TGTGCCAGCAGCGTTTCAGGGGGCGTCTACGAGCAGTACTTC.